This T cell receptor (beta chain) is drawn from a study of blood T cell repertoires in COVID-19. The table lists this clone with a few counts. V lost 3 bases, J lost 3 bases, and 15 bases lay in between. The CDR3 runs to 15 residues. Germline V gene data show CDR1 as SGHRS and CDR2 as YFSETQ. Authors' analysis steps: Reference gene primer amplification gave nucleated cell count estimates. The repertoire was sequenced with immunoSEQ multiplex PCR; TCRdb's copy has only in-frame clones and lacks some. From that table come the V and J calls and clone size; the DNA was used to work out D and trimming. The sample holds 150,000 or so clones, about 83% seen once.

Sequences were obtained from peripheral blood. The receptor was derived from a woman in her sixties with COVID-19, enrolled during active disease. This sequence joins TRBV5-1 and TRBJ1-1; possible D gene TRBD1, 6 bases. CDR3 residues: CASSSSPQGDTEAFF. As DNA, the CDR3 is TGCGCCAGCAGCTCAAGCCCACAGGGAGACACTGAAGCTTTCTTT.